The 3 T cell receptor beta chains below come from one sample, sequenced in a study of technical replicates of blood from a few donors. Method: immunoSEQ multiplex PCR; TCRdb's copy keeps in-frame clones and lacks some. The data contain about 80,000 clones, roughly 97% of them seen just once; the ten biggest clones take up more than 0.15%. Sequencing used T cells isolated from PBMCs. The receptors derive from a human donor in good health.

For the CDR3, the DNA is TGTGCCAGCAGTTTCGCGGACAGGGACTCCTACGAGCAGTACTTC. Protein product: CASSFADRDSYEQYF. V is TRBV28 and J is TRBJ2-7; 8 bases match TRBD1. Germline trimming cut 3 bases from V and 0 bases from J; bases unmatched to any gene: 4. The CDR3 sequence is 15 residues long. Per germline, CDR1 MDHEN and CDR2 SYDVKM.

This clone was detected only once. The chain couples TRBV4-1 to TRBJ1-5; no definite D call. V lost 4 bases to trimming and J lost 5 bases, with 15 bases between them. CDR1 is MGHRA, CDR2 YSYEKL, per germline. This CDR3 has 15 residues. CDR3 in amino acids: CASSPGRGADQPQHF. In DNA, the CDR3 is TGCGCCAGCAGCCCCGGCCGGGGAGCCGATCAGCCCCAGCATTTT.

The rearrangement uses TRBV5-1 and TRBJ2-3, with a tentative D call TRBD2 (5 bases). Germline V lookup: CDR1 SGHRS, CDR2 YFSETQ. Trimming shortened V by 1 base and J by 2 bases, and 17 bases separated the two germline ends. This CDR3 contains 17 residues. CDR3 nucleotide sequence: TGCGCCAGCAGCTTGTTCACCGTGACTACCTCCACAGATACGCAGTATTTT. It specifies CASSLFTVTTSTDTQYF.